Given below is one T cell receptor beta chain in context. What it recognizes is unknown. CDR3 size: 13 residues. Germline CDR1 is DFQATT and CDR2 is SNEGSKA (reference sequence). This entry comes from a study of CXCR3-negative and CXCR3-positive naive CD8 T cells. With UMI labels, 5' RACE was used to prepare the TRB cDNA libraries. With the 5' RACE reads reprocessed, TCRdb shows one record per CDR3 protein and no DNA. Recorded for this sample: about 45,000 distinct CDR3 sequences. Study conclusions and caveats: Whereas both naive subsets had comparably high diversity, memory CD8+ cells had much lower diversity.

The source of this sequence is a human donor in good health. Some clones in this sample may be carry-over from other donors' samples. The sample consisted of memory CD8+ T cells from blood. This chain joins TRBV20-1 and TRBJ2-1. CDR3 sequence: CSARDVPADEQFF.